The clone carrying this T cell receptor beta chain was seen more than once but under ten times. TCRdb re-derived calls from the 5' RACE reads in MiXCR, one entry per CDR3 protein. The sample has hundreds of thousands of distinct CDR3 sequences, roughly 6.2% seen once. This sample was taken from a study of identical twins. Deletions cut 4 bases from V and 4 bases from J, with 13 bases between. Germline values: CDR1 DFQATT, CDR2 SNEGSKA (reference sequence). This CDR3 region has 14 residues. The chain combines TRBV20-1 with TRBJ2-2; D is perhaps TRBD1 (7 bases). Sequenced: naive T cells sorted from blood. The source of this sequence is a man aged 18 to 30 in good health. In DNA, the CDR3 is TGCAGTGCTATCCAGGGGGGCGGCACCGGGGAGCTGTTTTTT. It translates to CSAIQGGGTGELFF.